A selection of T cell receptor beta chains follows, all from one sample in a study of T cell responses to AZD1222 COVID-19 vaccine. The data were produced by immunoSEQ multiplex PCR, yet TCRdb's version contains in-frame clones alone and is incomplete. The repertoire holds roughly 150,000 clones, with approximately 88% as singletons. The specimen comprised peripheral blood, sampled on day 0 of MenACWY control vaccination. These receptor sequences come from an adult in good health. CDR3s leave out the opening cysteine and the closing phenylalanine or tryptophan.

v_gene | CDR3aa
TRBV14 | ASSQDFHEKLF
TRBV27 | ASSSDRNQPQH
TRBV7-9 | ASSPILDEQF
TRBV24-1 | ATRGTERAGELF
TRBV3-1/TRBV3-2 | ASRNKLEAF
TRBV18 | ASSPPSGKTTEAF
TRBV19 | ASSISTQGDEQY
TRBV2 | ASSVSRGGNTIY
TRBV10-3 | AISTGGNVYGYT
TRBV29-1 | SGRAPGEDTQY
TRBV5-4 | ASSLGGRALNTEAF
TRBV7-2 | ASSSHVSSYNEQF
TRBV2 | ASGGRNYGYT
TRBV6-8 | ASSTGSNQPQH
TRBV4-3 | ASSQDSGAAGSGYT
TRBV24-1 | ATSDTGSPIGAF
TRBV6-1 | ASSFNRVSYEQY
TRBV29-1 | SVRHGNTEAF
TRBV5-1 | ASSFSTNYGYT
TRBV5-1 | ASSRRGPEDGYT
TRBV15 | ATSRVGGPGGYT
TRBV6-6 | ASSYSATKISYEQY
TRBV5-1 | ASTFGTANTGELF
TRBV4-3 | ASSQDLGGRKKNTEAF
TRBV11-3 | ASSLAESYEQY
TRBV7-2 | ASSLRPTHLGTEAF
TRBV11-2 | ASSRRQVSSYEQY
TRBV5-4 | ASSSGGTANTEAF
TRBV7-3 | ASSPMPGEPAF
TRBV2 | ASRAGREGQPQH
TRBV10-3 | ATLSRGGVGEQY
TRBV11-3 | ASSSLGGRNYNEQF
TRBV5-1 | ASSLTTGSYNEQF
TRBV6-4 | ASSKNKRGYEQY
TRBV10-1 | ASDLAGGQSYEQY
TRBV6-2/TRBV6-3 | ASSSRTSGPYNEQF
TRBV6-5 | ASSPSGAPLH